Each of the 25 T cell receptor beta chains below was sequenced from the same sample in a study of cytomegalovirus exposure and HLA in healthy donors. The PCR made use of 60 Vbeta and 13 Jbeta primers. The data were produced by immunoSEQ multiplex PCR, yet TCRdb's version contains in-frame clones alone and is incomplete. The sample includes around 67,000 clones, around 61% of them seen just once. Sample: PBMCs. The receptors derive from a woman aged 50 to 65 in good health and CMV-seronegative.

The V gene is TRBV6-5, the J gene TRBJ2-7; a possible D gene is TRBD1 (5 bases). The CDR3 totals 12 residues. Germline V CDR1 and CDR2: MNHEY, SVGAGI. The V and J ends lost 6 bases and 3 bases respectively, with 9 bases between them. The CDR3 spells CASSTGFYEQYF. The CDR3 DNA follows: TGTGCCAGCAGCACAGGCTTCTACGAGCAGTACTTC.

The chain joins TRBV4-2 to TRBJ1-3; D may be TRBD1 (5 bases). The CDR3 sequence is 17 residues long. Per the germline V gene, CDR1 is LGHNA and CDR2 is YNFKEQ. V was pared by 0 bases and J by 4 bases, with 16 bases between. For the CDR3, the DNA is TGTGCCAGCAGCCAAGAAGGGGAGGGAGCGGAAGGAAACACCATATATTTT. This codes for CASSQEGEGAEGNTIYF.

This chain uses TRBV2 with TRBJ2-2; 11 nucleotides agree with TRBD1. Germline V gene sequence: CDR1 SNHLY, CDR2 FYNNEI. V trimming: 5 bases; J trimming: 6 bases; junction bases outside the gene matches: 2. The CDR3 is 14 residues long. This CDR3 reads CASSWTGGSGELFF. The CDR3 bases are TGTGCCAGCAGTTGGACAGGGGGCTCCGGGGAGCTGTTTTTT. Using reference TRBV2 and TRBJ2-2 for the parts outside the CDR3, the full variable domain is EPEVTQTPSHQVTQMGQEVILRCVPISNHLYFYWYRQILGQKVEFLVSFYNNEISEKSEIFDDQFSVERPDGSNFTLKIRSTKLEDSAMYFCASSWTGGSGELFFGEGSRLTVL.

V gene TRBV5-6 combines with J gene TRBJ2-4; maybe TRBD1 (5 bases). The CDR3 is 11 residues long. The germline V and J ends were trimmed by 4 bases and 13 bases, with 12 bases remaining between them. Germline V lookup: CDR1 SGHDT, CDR2 YYEEEE. The CDR3 is CASSRAGIQYF. The CDR3 coding sequence is TGTGCCAGCAGCCGAGCAGGGATCCAGTACTTC. Complete variable domain (other parts from reference TRBV5-6 and TRBJ2-4): DAGVTQSPTHLIKTRGQQVTLRCSPKSGHDTVSWYQQALGQGPQFIFQYYEEEERQRGNFPDRFSGHQFPNYSSELNVNALLLGDSALYLCASSRAGIQYFGAGTRLSVL.

The rearrangement uses TRBV18 and TRBJ1-3, with TRBD1 matching 7 bases. Germline assignment: CDR1 KGHSH and CDR2 LQKENI. The CDR3 length is 16 residues. V dropped 6 bases and J dropped 0; count of bases not matched to a gene: 8. CDR3 sequence: CASSLGQPGSGNTIYF. CDR3 nucleotides: TGTGCCAGCTCTCTGGGACAGCCAGGCTCTGGAAACACCATATATTTT.

The J gene is TRBJ2-7, the V gene TRBV6-5; 8 bases align to TRBD2. Trimming removed 8 bases from V and 3 bases from J; junction bases left unmatched: 0. CDR3 length equals 11 residues. CDR1 is MNHEY and CDR2 is SVGAGI in the germline V gene. CDR3 sequence: CASGTSYEQYF. The CDR3 region has the DNA TGTGCCAGCGGGACTAGCTACGAGCAGTACTTC.

V usage is TRBV18 and J usage is TRBJ1-2; no clear D. This CDR3 has 12 residues. Deletions cut 2 bases from V and 8 bases from J, with 9 bases between. Germline lookup yields CDR1 KGHSH and CDR2 LQKENI. CDR3: CASSPSFLGYTF. CDR3 DNA sequence: TGTGCCAGCTCACCATCTTTCCTCGGCTACACCTTC.

The chain is built from TRBV6-5 and TRBJ1-4, with a possible D match to TRBD1 (5 bases). Trimming left V 7 bases short and J 0 bases short, with 12 bases between. This CDR3 comprises 15 residues. Germline V lookup: CDR1 MNHEY, CDR2 SVGAGI. The CDR3: CASKIQATTNEKLFF. The CDR3, as DNA: TGTGCCAGCAAGATACAGGCTACAACTAATGAAAAACTGTTTTTT.

The chain links TRBV7-9 to TRBJ2-7; TRBD2 is a possible D gene (6 bases). Germline loops: CDR1 SEHNR, CDR2 FQNEAQ (reference sequence). The CDR3 loop spans 14 amino acids. Trimming took 2 bases from V and 6 from J, leaving 14 bases between them. The CDR3 nucleotides are TGTGCCAGCAGCTTATCCGCGGGAACGGGCGAGCAGTACTTC. This sequence encodes CASSLSAGTGEQYF.

This clone appeared a few times. This rearrangement joins TRBV7-9 to TRBJ2-7, with TRBD2 as a possible D gene (6 bases). The CDR3 length is 16 residues. The V and J ends lost 0 bases and 7 bases respectively, with 19 bases between them. From germline, CDR1 is SEHNR and CDR2 FQNEAQ (reference sequence). DNA for the CDR3: TGTGCCAGCAGCTTAGCGTTGGGACTTTCCCCGGGAGAGCAGTACTTC. This encodes CASSLALGLSPGEQYF.

This sequence joins TRBV5-6 and TRBJ2-3, with D possibly being TRBD1 (5 bases). Germline V gives CDR1 SGHDT, CDR2 YYEEEE. Trimming took 0 bases from V and 1 from J, leaving 9 bases between them. CDR3 length: 15 residues. The CDR3 region has the DNA TGTGCCAGCAGCTTGGAGGCCAGGGGCACAGATACGCAGTATTTT. Translating gives CASSLEARGTDTQYF.

The rearrangement links TRBV30 to TRBJ2-7, with D perhaps TRBD1 (5 bases). Trimming removed 2 bases at V and 1 base at J, with 12 bases between. Per germline, CDR1 GTSNPN and CDR2 SVGIG (reference sequence). CDR3 size: 14 residues. The CDR3 protein is CAWSLGQLSYEQYF. The CDR3 nucleotides are TGTGCCTGGAGTCTGGGGCAGCTGTCCTACGAGCAGTACTTC.

DNA for the CDR3: TGTGCCAGCAGTGAAGGCCGAAGGCTTAGCGGGAGAGGGAACATTCAGTACTTC. Translated, it gives CASSEGRRLSGRGNIQYF. The J gene is TRBJ2-4, the V gene TRBV6-1; 9 positions match TRBD2. The trim removed 1 base at V and 7 bases at J, leaving 14 bases unmatched. The germline gives CDR1 MNHNS, CDR2 SASEGT. This CDR3 region has 18 residues.

This clone was picked up a small number of times. V and J are TRBV29-1 and TRBJ2-1, with D tentatively TRBD1 (6 bases). There are 16 residues in the CDR3. The germline CDR1 and CDR2 sequences are SQVTM and ANQGSEA. V dropped 5 bases and J dropped 0 bases, with 17 bases sitting between them. The chain's CDR3 is CSVNTRGRGSYNEQFF. The CDR3 bases are TGCAGCGTTAACACGAGGGGGAGAGGCTCCTACAATGAGCAGTTCTTC.

In its sample, this clone was seen a few times. The rearrangement links TRBV19 to TRBJ2-6, with 8 bases aligning to TRBD1. The CDR3 length is 19 residues. With V trimmed by 3 bases and J by 0 bases, 10 bases remained unmatched. The germline V gene has CDR1 LNHDA and CDR2 SQIVND (reference sequence). In nucleotides, the CDR3 is TGTGCCAGTAGTATTCTGTATCCAACAGGGGGCTCTGGGGCCAACGTCCTGACTTTC. The encoded protein is CASSILYPTGGSGANVLTF.

This clone has more than one count but fewer than ten. The chain uses TRBV10-3 and TRBJ2-2; the match to TRBD2 covers 16 bases. The length of the CDR3 is 18 residues. Germline values: CDR1 ENHRY, CDR2 SYGVKD. The V gene end was trimmed by 5 bases and the J gene end by 6 bases; junction bases not matched to a gene: 9. CDR3 nucleotide sequence: TGTGCCATCAGTCCAAGTGGGGGGACTAGCGGGAGGGCCGGGGAGCTGTTTTTT. Translation: CAISPSGGTSGRAGELFF.

This chain connects TRBV6-5 to TRBJ1-1; TRBD1 matches at 9 bases. Germline V gene lookup returns CDR1 MNHEY and CDR2 SVGAGI. The CDR3 has 15 amino acids. The J segment lost 2 bases and the V segment lost 6 bases, leaving 7 bases of the junction unmatched. Here the CDR3 reads CASRDPGQGNTEAFF. The CDR3 DNA reads as TGTGCCAGCAGGGATCCGGGACAGGGAAACACTGAAGCTTTCTTT.

CDR3 DNA sequence: TGTGCCAGCAGTTTGCAGCGAGAAAAACTGTTTTTT. This translates into CASSLQREKLFF. This chain joins TRBV28 and TRBJ1-4; D uncertain. The germline CDR1 and CDR2 sequences are MDHEN and SYDVKM. The CDR3 extends over 12 amino acids. V lost 3 bases to trimming and J lost 8 bases, with 7 bases between them. Looking up the rest from reference TRBV28 and TRBJ1-4 gives the full variable domain: DVKVTQSSRYLVKRTGEKVFLECVQDMDHENMFWYRQDPGLGLRLIYFSYDVKMKEKGDIPEGYSVSREKKERFSLILESASTNQTSMYLCASSLQREKLFFGSGTQLSVL.

This clone has just a few counts. The chain combines TRBV29-1 with TRBJ2-3; TRBD1 might be the D (5 bases). The germline V and J ends were trimmed by 0 bases and 4 bases, with 11 bases remaining between them. This CDR3 region has 14 residues. Germline lookup yields CDR1 SQVTM and CDR2 ANQGSEA. In DNA form, the CDR3 reads TGCAGCGTTGAAGAGCCAGGGTTAGCAGATACGCAGTATTTT. As protein: CSVEEPGLADTQYF.

The V gene is TRBV29-1, the J gene TRBJ2-1; 7 nucleotides align to TRBD1. The CDR3 loop spans 11 amino acids. From germline, CDR1 is SQVTM and CDR2 ANQGSEA. Unmatched junction bases numbered 4, after V lost 4 bases and J lost 10 bases. CDR3 coding DNA: TGCAGCGTTGGAATGGACAGGGAGCAGTTCTTC. Translated: CSVGMDREQFF.

This sequence joins TRBV10-1 and TRBJ2-1, with TRBD1 matching 9 bases. Germline CDR1 reads WNHNN; CDR2 reads SYGVQD (reference sequence). Trimming took 5 bases from V and 9 from J; bases not matched to a gene: 5. This CDR3 has 13 amino acids. The CDR3 bases are TGCGCCAGCAGTTCCGGACAGGGGTTTGAGCAGTTCTTC. Translated: CASSSGQGFEQFF.

The V gene is TRBV5-1, the J gene TRBJ2-3; TRBD1 matches at 7 bases. This CDR3 spans 15 amino acids. Germline values: CDR1 SGHRS, CDR2 YFSETQ. V shed 4 bases, J shed 4 bases, and the junction held 9 bases outside the gene matches. The DNA of the CDR3 is TGCGCCAGCAGCCCAGATACAGGGGTCCCAGATACGCAGTATTTT. It codes for CASSPDTGVPDTQYF.

A few counts support this clone. J is TRBJ2-3 and V is TRBV19, with 11 bases matching TRBD2. CDR1 and CDR2 (germline): LNHDA, SQIVND (reference sequence). V was clipped by 4 bases and J by 0 bases; unmatched bases: 6. The CDR3 totals 17 residues. For the CDR3, the DNA is TGTGCCAGTAGTACCCGGACTAGCGGGTATAGCACAGATACGCAGTATTTT. Its protein is CASSTRTSGYSTDTQYF.

This clone was recorded a few times. The rearrangement uses TRBV14 and TRBJ1-3; 8 nucleotides match TRBD1. CDR1 and CDR2 (germline): SGHDN, FVKESK. J lost 4 bases, V lost 1 base, and 3 bases had no gene match. The CDR3 has 15 residues. The CDR3 here is CASSQGQGKGNTIYF. In DNA form, the CDR3 reads TGTGCCAGCAGCCAAGGACAGGGGAAAGGAAACACCATATATTTT.

This clone has only one observation. This chain connects TRBV30 to TRBJ2-7, with TRBD2 matching over 7 bases. The CDR3 loop spans 13 amino acids. The trim removed 2 bases at V and 2 bases at J, leaving 3 bases unmatched. Germline V CDR1 and CDR2: GTSNPN, SVGIG (reference sequence). This CDR3 is CAWSMGGTYEQYF. The DNA of the CDR3 is TGTGCCTGGAGTATGGGGGGGACCTACGAGCAGTACTTC.